Listed below are T cell receptor beta chains from one sample, sequenced in a study of cytomegalovirus exposure and HLA in healthy donors. Sequenced by immunoSEQ multiplex PCR; TCRdb stores in-frame clones only, minus some. Of about 160,000 clones in the sample, around 78% were seen once. Specimen: PBMCs. Source of these receptors: a middle-aged woman in good health and CMV-seropositive. Each CDR3 is given with its conserved first and last residue. The D gene is left open where the match is weak. The size entry is marked missing in some rows and otherwise reads once, few, many or a size class.

. | TRBJ2-7 | . | TRBV2 | CASSEDNISYEQYF | TGTGCCAGCAGTGAGGACAACATCTCCTACGAGCAGTACTTC
. | TRBJ1-3 | . | TRBV19 | CASTKRGPGNTIYF | TGTGCCAGTACGAAGCGCGGCCCTGGAAACACCATATATTTT
. | TRBJ1-1 | . | TRBV5-4 | CASSLIPLEVAFF | TGTGCCAGCAGCCTAATACCCCTTGAAGTGGCTTTCTTT
TRBD2 | TRBJ2-3 | few | TRBV19 | CASSGSTSGGHPSTDTQYF | TGTGCCAGTAGTGGCTCGACTAGCGGGGGACATCCTAGCACAGATACGCAGTATTTT
. | TRBJ2-2 | . | TRBV5-1 | CASSFWLSGTGELFF | TGCGCCAGCAGCTTTTGGCTCTCGGGGACCGGGGAGCTGTTTTTT
TRBD1 | TRBJ1-1 | . | TRBV20-1 | CSLGQGGRAFF | TGCAGTTTAGGACAGGGGGGAAGGGCTTTCTTT
TRBD2 | TRBJ2-1 | . | TRBV19 | CASSIVFEWGGDEQFF | TGTGCCAGTAGTATAGTGTTCGAGTGGGGGGGGGATGAGCAGTTCTTC
. | TRBJ1-1 | . | TRBV6-5 | CASRLQGGTEAFF | TGTGCCAGCAGACTACAGGGTGGGACTGAAGCTTTCTTT
. | TRBJ1-2 | once | TRBV6-6 | CASSSLTENYGYTF | TGTGCCAGCAGTTCCCTGACAGAGAACTATGGCTACACCTTC
. | TRBJ1-2 | once | TRBV13 | CASSRTAYGYTF | TGTGCCAGCAGTCGGACAGCGTATGGCTACACCTTC
TRBD2 | TRBJ2-1 | . | TRBV2 | CASRQSGGAYNEQFF | TGTGCCAGCAGACAAAGCGGGGGGGCCTACAATGAGCAGTTCTTC
. | TRBJ2-3 | . | TRBV20-1 | CSAPIGETQYF | TGCAGTGCTCCGATCGGGGAGACGCAGTATTTT
. | TRBJ2-1 | . | TRBV2 | CASSPGDGNEQFF | TGTGCCAGCTCCCCGGGGGACGGGAATGAGCAGTTCTTC
. | TRBJ2-6 | . | TRBV9 | CASSAETESSGANVLTF | TGTGCCAGCAGCGCTGAGACAGAATCTTCTGGGGCCAACGTCCTGACTTTC
. | TRBJ2-7 | . | TRBV19 | CASSIEGAYYEQYF | TGTGCCAGTAGTATAGAAGGGGCCTACTACGAGCAGTACTTC
. | TRBJ1-3 | . | TRBV7-8 | CASSPSNQINTIYF | TGTGCCAGCAGCCCCAGTAACCAAATAAACACCATATATTTT